This T cell receptor beta chain was captured in a study of shared clonotypes between healthy human individuals. On the study more broadly: Participating donors consisted of two women and a few men aged 18 to 49.

The CDR3 covers 14 residues. Germline V CDR1 and CDR2: ENHRY, SYGVKD. V lost 8 bases, J lost 1 base, and 15 bases lay in between. The assay was immunoSEQ multiplex PCR, and TCRdb's table has in-frame clones only and misses some. Among roughly 2.4 million clones, approximately 96% were seen once, and the ten largest hold around 0.13%. The sample taken for sequencing was naive CD4+ T cells sorted from blood. Indicated subset: CD45RA+ positively selected. The gene calls are TRBV10-3 and TRBJ2-7, with D possibly matching TRBD2 (6 bases). The origin of this receptor is a man between 18 and 29 years old in good health. The CDR3 loop reads CAIWRGPLSYEQYF. CDR3 nucleotide sequence: TGTGCCATCTGGAGGGGCCCTCTATCCTACGAGCAGTACTTC.